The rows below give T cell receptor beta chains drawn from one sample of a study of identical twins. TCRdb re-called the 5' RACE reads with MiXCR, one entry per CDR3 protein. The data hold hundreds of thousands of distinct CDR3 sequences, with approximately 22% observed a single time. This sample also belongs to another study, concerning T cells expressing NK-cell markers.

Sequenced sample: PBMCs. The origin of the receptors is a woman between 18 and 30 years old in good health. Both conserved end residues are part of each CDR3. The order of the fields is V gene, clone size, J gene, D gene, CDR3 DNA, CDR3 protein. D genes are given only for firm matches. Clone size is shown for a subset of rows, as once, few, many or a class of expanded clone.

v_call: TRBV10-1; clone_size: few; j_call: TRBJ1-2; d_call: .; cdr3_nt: TGCGCCAGCAGTGAGTCTCGTTATGATGGCTACACCTTC; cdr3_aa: CASSESRYDGYTF
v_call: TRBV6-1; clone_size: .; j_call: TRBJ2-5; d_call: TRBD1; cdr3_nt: TGTGCCAGCGGGGACAGGGGCTCAGAGACCCAGTACTTC; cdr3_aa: CASGDRGSETQYF
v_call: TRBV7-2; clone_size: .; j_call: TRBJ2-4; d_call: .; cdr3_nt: TGTGCCAGCAGCTTGGGCAACGGACTAGCCAAAAACATTCAGTACTTC; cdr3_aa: CASSLGNGLAKNIQYF
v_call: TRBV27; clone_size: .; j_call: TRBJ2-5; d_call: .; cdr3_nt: TGTGCCAGCAGTTTAGTGGGGGCTTGGCGGGATTCGACCCAGTACTTC; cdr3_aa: CASSLVGAWRDSTQYF
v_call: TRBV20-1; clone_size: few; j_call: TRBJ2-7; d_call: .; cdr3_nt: TGCAGTGCTAGGTACCAGGGGCCAGAGCAGTACTTC; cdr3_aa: CSARYQGPEQYF
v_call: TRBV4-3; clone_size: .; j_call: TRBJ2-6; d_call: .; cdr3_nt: TGCGCCAGCAGCCAAGATGGCGGGGCCAACGTCCTGACTTTC; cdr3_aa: CASSQDGGANVLTF
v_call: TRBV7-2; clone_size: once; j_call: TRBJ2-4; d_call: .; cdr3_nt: TGTGCCAGCAGCTTAGCGCCGCCTCGAGGGGCTGGGGACATTCAGTACTTC; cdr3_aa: CASSLAPPRGAGDIQYF
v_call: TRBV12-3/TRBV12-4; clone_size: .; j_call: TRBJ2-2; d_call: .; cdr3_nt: TGTGCCAGCACCCAGGAGGGTCCCGGGGAGCTGTTTTTT; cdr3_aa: CASTQEGPGELFF
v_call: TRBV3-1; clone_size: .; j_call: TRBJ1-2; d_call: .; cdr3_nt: TGTGCCAGCTCTTTCGGGGCAACTAACTATGGCTACACCTTC; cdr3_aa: CASSFGATNYGYTF
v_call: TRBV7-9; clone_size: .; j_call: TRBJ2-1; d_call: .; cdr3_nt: TGTGCCAGCACTCGTCGCCAGCATGAGCAGTTCTTC; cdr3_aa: CASTRRQHEQFF
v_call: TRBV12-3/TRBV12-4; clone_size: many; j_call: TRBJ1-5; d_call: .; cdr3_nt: TGTGCCAGCAGTTTTCCCGGCCAGCCCCAGCATTTT; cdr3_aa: CASSFPGQPQHF
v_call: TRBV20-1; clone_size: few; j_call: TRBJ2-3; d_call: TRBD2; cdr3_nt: TGCAGTGCTAGAGCTAGCGGGGGTACAGATACGCAGTATTTT; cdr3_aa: CSARASGGTDTQYF
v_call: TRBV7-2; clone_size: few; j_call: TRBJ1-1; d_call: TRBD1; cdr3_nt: TGTGCCAGCAGCTCACAGGGGGGTGCTGAAGCTTTCTTT; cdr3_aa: CASSSQGGAEAFF
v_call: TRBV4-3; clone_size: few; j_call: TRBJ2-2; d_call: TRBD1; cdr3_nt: TGCGCCAGCAGCCAAGAAGACAGGGGGTCCGGGGAGCTGTTTTTT; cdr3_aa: CASSQEDRGSGELFF
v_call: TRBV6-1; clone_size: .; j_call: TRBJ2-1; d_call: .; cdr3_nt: TGTGCCAGCAGGGGCACTCCCTACAATGAGCAGTTCTTC; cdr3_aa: CASRGTPYNEQFF
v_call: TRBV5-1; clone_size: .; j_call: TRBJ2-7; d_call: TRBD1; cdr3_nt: TGCGCCAGCAGCTTCGGACAGGGGATCTACGAGCAGTACTTC; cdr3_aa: CASSFGQGIYEQYF
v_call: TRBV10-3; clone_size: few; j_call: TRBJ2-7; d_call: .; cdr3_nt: TGTGCCATCAGAGGGGGAGCCGGGAGTACGGACGAGCAGTACTTC; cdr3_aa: CAIRGGAGSTDEQYF
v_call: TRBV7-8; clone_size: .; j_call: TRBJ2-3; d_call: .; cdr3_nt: TGTGCCAGCAGCTTGCGGGTGGGATCAGATACGCAGTATTTT; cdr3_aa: CASSLRVGSDTQYF
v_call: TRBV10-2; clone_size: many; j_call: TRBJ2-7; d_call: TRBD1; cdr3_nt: TGCGCCAGCAGCGGGACAGGGGACGAGCAGTACTTC; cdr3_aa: CASSGTGDEQYF
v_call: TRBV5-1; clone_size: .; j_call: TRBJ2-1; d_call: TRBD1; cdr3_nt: TGCGCCAGCAGCACCGGGACAGCCTCAGGGTACAATGAGCAGTTCTTC; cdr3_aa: CASSTGTASGYNEQFF
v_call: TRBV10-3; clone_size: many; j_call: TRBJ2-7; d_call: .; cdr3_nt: TGTGCCACCCTGCTCGCTGGAGCTTACGAGCAGTACTTC; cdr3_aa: CATLLAGAYEQYF
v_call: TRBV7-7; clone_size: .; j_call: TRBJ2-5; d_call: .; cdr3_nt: TGTGCCAGCAGCTTAGAGGCAGGGTCAGAGACCCAGTACTTC; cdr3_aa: CASSLEAGSETQYF
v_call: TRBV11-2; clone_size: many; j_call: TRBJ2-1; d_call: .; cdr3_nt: TGTGCCAGCAGTACACAGTTAAATCATGAGCAGTTCTTC; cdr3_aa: CASSTQLNHEQFF
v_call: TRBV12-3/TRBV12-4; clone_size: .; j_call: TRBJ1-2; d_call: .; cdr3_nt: TGTGCCAGCAGTTTCCCCGGCAGGTACTATGGCTACACCTTC; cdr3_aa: CASSFPGRYYGYTF
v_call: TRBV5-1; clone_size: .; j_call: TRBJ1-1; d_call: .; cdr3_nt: TGCGCCAGCAGCTTGGCCCTCTCGCGGATGAACACTGAAGCTTTCTTT; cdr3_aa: CASSLALSRMNTEAFF
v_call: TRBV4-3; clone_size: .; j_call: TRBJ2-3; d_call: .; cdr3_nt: TGCGCCAGCAGCCCTCGGGGTTCAGATACGCAGTATTTT; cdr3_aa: CASSPRGSDTQYF
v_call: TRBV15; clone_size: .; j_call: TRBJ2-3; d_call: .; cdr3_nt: TGTGCCACCAGCAGCCCCCAGGGGTTATTGGCAGATACGCAGTATTTT; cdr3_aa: CATSSPQGLLADTQYF
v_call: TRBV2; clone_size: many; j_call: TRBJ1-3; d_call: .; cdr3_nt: TGTGCCAGCAGTGACAGGGGATCTGGAAACACCATATATTTT; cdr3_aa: CASSDRGSGNTIYF
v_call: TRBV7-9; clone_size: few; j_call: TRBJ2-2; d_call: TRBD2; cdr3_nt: TGTGCCTCCTGGCGGGGGTCCGGGGAGCTGTTTTTT; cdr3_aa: CASWRGSGELFF
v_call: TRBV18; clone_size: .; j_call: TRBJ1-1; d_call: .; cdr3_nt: TGTGCCAGCTCACCATGGGGCAGGGACACTGAAGCTTTCTTT; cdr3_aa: CASSPWGRDTEAFF
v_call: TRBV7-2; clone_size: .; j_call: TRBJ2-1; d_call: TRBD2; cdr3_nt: TGTGCCAGCAGCAAAACTAGCGGGCCGTACAATGAGCAGTTCTTC; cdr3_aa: CASSKTSGPYNEQFF
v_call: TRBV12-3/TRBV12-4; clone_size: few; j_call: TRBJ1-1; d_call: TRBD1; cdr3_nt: TGTGCCAGCAGTCCGGCGACAGGGAAGATCGGTGCAGCTTTCTTT; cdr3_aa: CASSPATGKIGAAFF
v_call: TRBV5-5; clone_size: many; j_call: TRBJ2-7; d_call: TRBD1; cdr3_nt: TGCGCCAGCAGCTTAGTAGGACAGGGCTACGAGCAGTACTTC; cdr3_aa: CASSLVGQGYEQYF
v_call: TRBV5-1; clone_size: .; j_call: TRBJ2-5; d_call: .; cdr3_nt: TGCGCCAGCAGCCCAATGGGAGGCGTCCAAGAGACCCAGTACTTC; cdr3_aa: CASSPMGGVQETQYF
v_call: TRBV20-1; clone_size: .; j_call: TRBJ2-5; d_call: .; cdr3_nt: TGCAGTGCTAGGGCTAGCGTTAATTTGGAGACCCAGTACTTC; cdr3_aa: CSARASVNLETQYF
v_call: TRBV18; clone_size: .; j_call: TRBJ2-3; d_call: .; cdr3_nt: TGTGCCAGCCGACCGGGACTCCGCACAGATACGCAGTATTTT; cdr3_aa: CASRPGLRTDTQYF
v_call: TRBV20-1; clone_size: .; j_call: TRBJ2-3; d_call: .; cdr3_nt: TGCAGTGCTACGAAGGACTACTGGAGCACAGATACGCAGTATTTT; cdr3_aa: CSATKDYWSTDTQYF
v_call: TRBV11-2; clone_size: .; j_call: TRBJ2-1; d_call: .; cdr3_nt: TGTGCCAGCAGCTTCAGGGGAGACAATGAGCAGTTCTTC; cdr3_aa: CASSFRGDNEQFF
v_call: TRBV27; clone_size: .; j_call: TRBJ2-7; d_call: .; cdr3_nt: TGTGCCAGCAGTCGACTAGGGGGCACTTTAGCGAGCGAGCAGTACTTC; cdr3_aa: CASSRLGGTLASEQYF
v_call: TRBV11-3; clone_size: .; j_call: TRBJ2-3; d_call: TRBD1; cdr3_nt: TGTGCCAGCAGCCGGACAGGGGTTGCAGATACGCAGTATTTT; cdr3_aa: CASSRTGVADTQYF
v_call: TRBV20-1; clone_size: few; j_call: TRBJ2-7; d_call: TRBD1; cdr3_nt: TGCAGTGCTAGAGAGTCGACAGGGTCCCTCTACGAGCAGTACTTC; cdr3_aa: CSARESTGSLYEQYF
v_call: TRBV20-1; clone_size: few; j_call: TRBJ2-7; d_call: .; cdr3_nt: TGCAGTGCTAGAGATCGTCGGGATAGGGGCTACGAGCAGTACTTC; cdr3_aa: CSARDRRDRGYEQYF
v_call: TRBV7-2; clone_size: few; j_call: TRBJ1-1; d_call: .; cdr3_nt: TGTGCCAGCAGCTTAGTTGCATCGAACACTGAAGCTTTCTTT; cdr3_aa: CASSLVASNTEAFF
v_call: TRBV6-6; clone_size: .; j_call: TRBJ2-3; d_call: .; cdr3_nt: TGTGCCAGCACTCTGGGCAGCACAGATACGCAGTATTTT; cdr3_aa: CASTLGSTDTQYF
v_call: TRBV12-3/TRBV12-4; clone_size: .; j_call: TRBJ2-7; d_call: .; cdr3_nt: TGTGCCAGCAGTTTAGGCTTTACCTACGAGCAGTACTTC; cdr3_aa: CASSLGFTYEQYF
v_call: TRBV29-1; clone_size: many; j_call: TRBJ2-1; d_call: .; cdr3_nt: TGCAGCGCCGAAGGTACCTACAACCCCAACGAGCAGTTCTTC; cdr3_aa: CSAEGTYNPNEQFF